Below, one TCR beta chain is given with its context. The antigen remains undetermined. Time point of the sample: week 5, during vaccination. Every vaccine dose comprised 300 ug of mutant IDH1 20-mer peptide plus topical imiquimod. This CDR3 comprises 15 residues. Looked up from germline, CDR1 is KGHSH and CDR2 is LQKENI. V lost 0 bases and J 4 bases, leaving 12 bases between the germline ends. The protocol was immunoSEQ multiplex PCR, while the TCRdb copy is restricted to in-frame clones and leaves out a portion. The sample carries tens of thousands of clones, 80% to 85% recorded once. The data derive from a study of a mutant IDH1 vaccine in newly diagnosed glioma. Overall study: Previous treatment comprised radiotherapy, temozolomide, or both, mostly both. Study findings and constraints: The authors found pseudoprogression apparently unrelated to changes in top peripheral T cell clonotypes.

This material consisted of PBMCs, taken from a glioma patient whose treatment included an IDH1 peptide vaccine. The receptor was isolated from a man between 25 and 39 years old with glioma. The genes are TRBV18 and TRBJ1-1; perhaps TRBD1 as D (5 bases). CDR3 sequence: CASSPPAGVTTEAFF. CDR3 bases: TGTGCCAGCTCACCACCGGCGGGGGTAACCACTGAAGCTTTCTTT.